The 27 T cell receptor beta chains below were found in one sample sequenced in a study of T cell responses to AZD1222 COVID-19 vaccine. Some clones are missing from TCRdb's copy, which holds only in-frame ones; the method was immunoSEQ multiplex PCR. The sample lists some 130,000 clones, around 90% occurring once. The sample consisted of peripheral blood, taken on day 0 of AZD1222 vaccination. Source of these receptors: an adult in good health.

This clone was counted a few times. CDR3 loop: CASSQEREEASYNEQFF. The CDR3 DNA follows: TGTGCCAGCAGCCAAGAGCGGGAGGAGGCGTCCTACAATGAGCAGTTCTTC. This chain connects TRBV4-2 to TRBJ2-1; 8 bases fit TRBD2. CDR1 and CDR2 from the germline V gene are LGHNA and YNFKEQ. The CDR3 runs 17 residues. Germline trimming cut 0 bases from V and 1 base from J; bases unmatched to any gene: 5.

This clone has a single count. The V gene is TRBV4-1, the J gene TRBJ2-7, with TRBD2 identical over 8 bases. This CDR3 has 14 residues. CDR1 and CDR2 (germline): MGHRA, YSYEKL. V shed 3 bases, J shed 3 bases, and the junction held 4 bases outside the gene matches. The CDR3 nucleotides read TGCGCCAGCAGCCAGCAGGGACTAGGCTACGAGCAGTACTTC. Its protein is CASSQQGLGYEQYF.

The chain employs TRBV13 and TRBJ2-2; D could derive from TRBD1 or TRBD2 (6 bases each). Deletions cut 3 bases from V and 6 bases from J, with 8 bases between. Germline assignment: CDR1 PRHDT and CDR2 FYEKMQ (reference sequence). The CDR3 contains 13 residues. The CDR3 here is CASSLRGAGELFF. In DNA, the CDR3 is TGTGCCAGCAGCTTGAGGGGGGCCGGGGAGCTGTTTTTT.

The chain recombines TRBV29-1 with TRBJ1-4; tentative D call: TRBD1 (6 bases). V gave up 3 bases and J gave up 5 bases, with 10 bases separating them. CDR3 size: 13 residues. Germline-derived CDR1 and CDR2 are SQVTM and ANQGSEA. The CDR3 DNA sequence: TGCAGCGTTGATGCGGGGGGCAATGAAAAACTGTTTTTT. Encoded protein: CSVDAGGNEKLFF.

The rearrangement uses TRBV2 and TRBJ2-3; 11 bases agree with TRBD2. The CDR3 totals 15 residues. Germline V lookup: CDR1 SNHLY, CDR2 FYNNEI. The junction had 4 bases not matched to a gene; V was cut back by 6 bases and J by 2 bases. This chain's CDR3 is CASRRTSGPTDTQYF. The CDR3 DNA reads as TGTGCCAGCAGGAGGACTAGCGGGCCCACAGATACGCAGTATTTT.

The V and J genes are TRBV12-3 or TRBV12-4 and TRBJ1-2; D uncertain. V gave up 7 bases and J gave up 8 bases, with 11 bases separating them. This CDR3 is built from 11 residues. In DNA, the CDR3 is TGTGCCAGCACATTGGGAGGGGGCTACACCTTC. As protein: CASTLGGGYTF.

This clone was detected only once. The DNA of the CDR3 is TGTGCCAGCCGACAGGAGGGACAGGGAGGTGAAAAACTGTTTTTT. Residues: CASRQEGQGGEKLFF. The chain recombines TRBV27 with TRBJ1-4; 9 bases match TRBD1. Germline V gives CDR1 MNHEY, CDR2 SMNVEV (reference sequence). The length of the CDR3 is 15 residues. The junction had 11 bases not matched to a gene; V was cut back by 8 bases and J by 7 bases.

The genes are TRBV7-9 and TRBJ1-5; D is ambiguous. Trimming cost V 1 base and J 1 base, with 5 bases left between them. Germline V gene data show CDR1 as SEHNR and CDR2 as FQNEAQ (reference sequence). This CDR3 region has 14 residues. The CDR3 sequence is CASSLVGSNQPQHF. The CDR3 region has the DNA TGTGCCAGCAGCTTAGTGGGGAGCAATCAGCCCCAGCATTTT.

This chain links TRBV7-2 with TRBJ1-1; D possibly corresponds to TRBD1 (5 bases). CDR3 length: 11 amino acids. Looked up from germline, CDR1 is SGHTA and CDR2 is FQGNSA. The V gene lost 3 bases and the J gene lost 10 bases, with 9 bases spanning the gap. Here the CDR3 reads CASSLGRRAFF. CDR3 nucleotides: TGTGCCAGCAGCTTGGGACGTAGAGCTTTCTTT.

V is TRBV2 and J is TRBJ1-2; D perhaps matches TRBD1 (5 bases). CDR3 length: 23 amino acids. Trimming shortened V by 4 bases and J by 10 bases, and 46 bases separated the two germline ends. Germline CDR1 is SNHLY and CDR2 is FYNNEI. For the CDR3, the DNA is TGTGCCAGCAGTGTCCCCGGGGCAGTCAGTACGAACAGTTTGGGTGAAATAAGATCGCTCTACACCTTC. Protein: CASSVPGAVSTNSLGEIRSLYTF.

This clone was observed a single time. The chain carries TRBV5-1 and TRBJ1-4; no reliable D call. CDR1 is SGHRS, CDR2 YFSETQ, per germline. Deletions cut 0 bases from V and 6 bases from J, with 12 bases between. This CDR3 has 15 amino acids. The CDR3 DNA follows: TGCGCCAGCAGCTTGGGGACCGGTCGTGATGAAAAACTGTTTTTT. It encodes CASSLGTGRDEKLFF.

This clone appeared a single time. CDR3 amino acids: CASSEGLAYNEQFF. In DNA, the CDR3 is TGTGCCAGCAGTGAAGGCCTGGCCTACAATGAGCAGTTCTTC. The rearrangement joins TRBV6-1 to TRBJ2-1; D remains ambiguous. V gave up 1 base and J gave up 2 bases, with 6 bases separating them. This CDR3 is 14 amino acids long. Germline values: CDR1 MNHNS, CDR2 SASEGT.

The V call is TRBV7-8, the J call TRBJ2-1, with 8 positions matching TRBD1. After removal of 5 bases from V and 4 bases from J, the junction contained 7 bases not matched to a gene. The CDR3 has 15 residues. The germline gives CDR1 SGHVS, CDR2 FQNEAQ. The CDR3 nucleotides are TGTGCCAGCAGCCCCCGACAGGGGATATACAATGAGCAGTTCTTC. It encodes CASSPRQGIYNEQFF.

V and J are TRBV6-1 and TRBJ1-5; D perhaps matches TRBD1 (5 bases). V shed 3 bases and J shed 5 bases, with 14 bases lying between them. The CDR3 totals 15 residues. CDR1 and CDR2 (germline): MNHNS, SASEGT. The CDR3 DNA sequence: TGTGCCAGCAGTGATCCGCAGGAGGGGCATCAGCCCCAGCATTTT. This codes for CASSDPQEGHQPQHF.

The chain carries TRBV5-4 and TRBJ2-7; 11 bases map to TRBD2. Germline lookup yields CDR1 SGHNT and CDR2 YYREEE (reference sequence). This CDR3 comprises 15 residues. With 7 bases clipped from V and 2 bases from J, the junction kept 8 bases outside the gene matches. CDR3 DNA sequence: TGTGCCAGCGGTACTAGCGGGAGAGGGACCTACGAGCAGTACTTC. Translation gives CASGTSGRGTYEQYF.

The CDR3 region has the DNA TGCGCCAGCAGCCAAGGGACGAGGATGGGGGAATATAGTGAAGCTTTCTTT. This gives the protein CASSQGTRMGEYSEAFF. The V and J genes are TRBV4-3 and TRBJ1-1, with D maybe TRBD1 (5 bases). V lost 1 base, J lost 7 bases, and 22 bases lay in between. Germline-derived CDR1 and CDR2 are LGHNA and YSLEER. CDR3 length equals 17 residues.

V and J are TRBV7-2 and TRBJ2-3, with no clear D. The V end was cut by 5 bases, the J end by 7 bases, with 22 bases between. This CDR3 spans 16 amino acids. Germline V lookup: CDR1 SGHTA, CDR2 FQGNSA. CDR3 amino acids: CASSKNPLGKLNTQYF. The CDR3 region has the DNA TGTGCCAGCAGCAAGAACCCCCTGGGAAAGCTAAATACGCAGTATTTT.

V gene TRBV27 combines with J gene TRBJ1-1, with D tentatively TRBD1 (5 bases). The V end lost 5 bases, the J end lost 10 bases, and 26 bases lay between the germline ends. Germline V CDR1 and CDR2: MNHEY, SMNVEV (reference sequence). The CDR3 is made up of 16 amino acids. The CDR3 DNA reads TGTGCCAGCAGTGACTTGTGGGAGGGGAATTCCCGGAGAGCTTTCTTT. Translation: CASSDLWEGNSRRAFF.

V gene TRBV5-5 combines with J gene TRBJ1-4; 7 bases line up with TRBD1. The V segment lost 1 base and the J segment 7 bases; nucleotides outside the gene matches: 10. This CDR3 region has 16 residues. Germline V CDR1 and CDR2: SGHKS, YYEKEE (reference sequence). CDR3 amino acids: CASSLIQGVASEKLFF. The CDR3 coding sequence is TGTGCCAGCAGCTTGATCCAGGGGGTGGCAAGTGAAAAACTGTTTTTT.

V is TRBV30 and J is TRBJ1-1; D gene unclear. Germline-derived CDR1 and CDR2 are GTSNPN and SVGIG (reference sequence). V dropped 1 base and J dropped 0 bases, with 6 bases sitting between them. The CDR3 has 13 residues. The CDR3 sequence: CAWSEQVNTEAFF. DNA of the CDR3: TGTGCCTGGAGTGAGCAGGTGAACACTGAAGCTTTCTTT.

This rearrangement joins TRBV27 to TRBJ1-1, with D tentatively TRBD1 (5 bases). The germline CDR1 and CDR2 sequences are MNHEY and SMNVEV (reference sequence). The CDR3 contains 11 residues. The V gene lost 6 bases and the J gene lost 7 bases, with 9 bases spanning the gap. The CDR3 loop reads CASRSRVEAFF. Written as DNA, the CDR3 is TGTGCCAGCAGGTCCAGGGTTGAAGCTTTCTTT.

This chain joins TRBV7-2 and TRBJ1-2; the D gene is possibly TRBD1 (5 bases). The CDR3 is 16 residues long. The germline V and J ends were trimmed by 3 bases and 4 bases, with 18 bases remaining between them. Germline loops: CDR1 SGHTA, CDR2 FQGNSA. The CDR3 sequence is CASSLGRWGTSYGYTF. The CDR3 DNA follows: TGTGCCAGCAGCTTGGGGCGGTGGGGCACCAGCTATGGCTACACCTTC. Filled out from reference TRBV7-2 and TRBJ1-2, the complete variable domain reads GAGVSQSPSNKVTEKGKDVELRCDPISGHTALYWYRQSLGQGLEFLIYFQGNSAPDKSGLPSDRFSAERTGGSVSTLTIQRTQQEDSAVYLCASSLGRWGTSYGYTFGSGTRLTVV.

The chain combines TRBV28 with TRBJ1-5, with 9 bases aligning to TRBD1. V dropped 1 base and J dropped 7; count of bases not matched to a gene: 5. The CDR3 contains 15 residues. CDR1 is MDHEN and CDR2 is SYDVKM in the germline V gene. DNA for the CDR3: TGTGCCAGCAGTTTATTGGGGACAGGGTGGCAGCCCCAGCATTTT. It translates to CASSLLGTGWQPQHF.

The gene calls are TRBV15 and TRBJ1-5; the match to TRBD1 covers 8 bases. Germline V gene data show CDR1 as LNHNV and CDR2 as YYDKDF (reference sequence). Trimming at V came to 0 bases and at J to 2 bases, leaving 9 bases not matched to a gene. The CDR3 is made up of 18 amino acids. As DNA, the CDR3 is TGTGCCACCAGCAGAGATCCGGCAGGGGGCTTTGGCAATCAGCCCCAGCATTTT. Its translation is CATSRDPAGGFGNQPQHF. The whole variable domain, remainder taken from reference TRBV15 and TRBJ1-5, is DAMVIQNPRYQVTQFGKPVTLSCSQTLNHNVMYWYQQKSSQAPKLLFHYYDKDFNNEADTPDNFQSRRPNTSFCFLDIRSPGLGDTAMYLCATSRDPAGGFGNQPQHFGDGTRLSIL.

The chain is built from TRBV5-6 and TRBJ1-1; D is unclear. Germline loops: CDR1 SGHDT, CDR2 YYEEEE. The CDR3 has 13 residues. Between the trimmed V and J ends, which lost 4 bases and 0 bases, there was a span of 7 bases. This CDR3 reads CASSATMNTEAFF. Written as DNA, the CDR3 is TGTGCCAGCAGCGCTACAATGAACACTGAAGCTTTCTTT.

V usage is TRBV10-2 and J usage is TRBJ1-6; 7 bases line up with TRBD1. The CDR3 is 15 amino acids. The trim removed 7 bases at V and 8 bases at J, leaving 11 bases unmatched. The V gene's germline CDR1 is WSHSY and CDR2 SAAADI. CDR3 residues: CASTRGGTDHSPLHF. In DNA, the CDR3 is TGCGCCAGCACCAGGGGTGGGACAGATCATTCACCCCTCCACTTT.

The rearrangement joins TRBV2 to TRBJ1-2; 9 nucleotides line up with TRBD1. The CDR3 has 13 residues. Germline assignment: CDR1 SNHLY and CDR2 FYNNEI. V gave up 5 bases and J gave up 7 bases; unmatched junction bases: 5. CDR3 DNA sequence: TGTGCCAGCAGTTTCCGGGACAGGGCTGGCTACACCTTC. It yields the protein CASSFRDRAGYTF.